This entry lists 23 T cell receptor beta chains sequenced from one sample in a study of blood T cell repertoires in COVID-19. Here immunoSEQ multiplex PCR was the method, and the copy in TCRdb shows in-frame clones only, minus some. The sample yields about 98,000 clones, about 80% seen once. What was sequenced was peripheral blood. The receptor set was obtained from a man in his sixties with acute or convalescent COVID-19.

V usage is TRBV3-1 (or the pseudogene TRBV3-2) and J usage is TRBJ2-5; 10 bases are a match to TRBD1. The CDR3 is 15 residues long. The germline V gene encodes CDR1 LGHDT and CDR2 YNNKEL (reference sequence). V dropped 4 bases and J dropped 7; count of bases not matched to a gene: 9. The CDR3 here is CASSRRADRGATQYF. CDR3 in DNA: TGTGCCAGCAGCCGAAGAGCGGACAGGGGGGCGACCCAGTACTTC.

V is TRBV6-2 or TRBV6-3 and J is TRBJ2-1; 13 bases fit TRBD2. Germline V lookup: CDR1 MNHEY, CDR2 SVGEGT. The CDR3 contains 15 residues. After removal of 5 bases from V and 12 bases from J, the junction contained 10 bases not matched to a gene. CDR3 sequence: CASSRTSGGRWAQFF. CDR3 bases: TGTGCCAGCAGTAGGACTAGCGGGGGACGGTGGGCGCAGTTCTTC.

This clone appeared once. The chain couples TRBV11-1 to TRBJ2-3, with D hard to call. The CDR3 runs to 14 residues. The V gene lost 2 bases and the J gene lost 3 bases, with 9 bases spanning the gap. Germline CDR1 is SGHAT and CDR2 is FQDESV (reference sequence). The CDR3 DNA follows: TGTGCCAGCAGCTTAATGGCTCCGACAGATACGCAGTATTTT. This sequence encodes CASSLMAPTDTQYF.

V is TRBV4-3 and J is TRBJ2-3, with D uncertain. Looked up from germline, CDR1 is LGHNA and CDR2 is YSLEER. The CDR3 is 13 residues long. V gave up 1 base and J gave up 4 bases, with 6 bases separating them. The CDR3 nucleotides read TGCGCCAGCAGCCAAGCGGCGGCAGATACGCAGTATTTT. Translated: CASSQAAADTQYF.

This clone was seen more than once but under ten times. The chain combines TRBV5-1 with TRBJ1-3; unclear D gene. This CDR3 spans 15 amino acids. Trimming removed 0 bases at V and 4 bases at J, with 11 bases between. CDR1 and CDR2 from the germline V gene are SGHRS and YFSETQ. The CDR3 DNA is TGCGCCAGCAGCTTGGAGGCGGGCACGGGAAACACCATATATTTT. This gives the protein CASSLEAGTGNTIYF.

The V and J genes are TRBV4-3 and TRBJ2-3; TRBD2 aligns across 7 bases. Per germline, CDR1 LGHNA and CDR2 YSLEER. The V segment lost 0 bases and the J segment 7 bases; nucleotides outside the gene matches: 4. CDR3 length: 14 amino acids. The CDR3 sequence: CASSQDMGGNTQYF. CDR3 DNA: TGCGCCAGCAGCCAAGATATGGGAGGGAATACGCAGTATTTT.

This clone was seen a few times. This chain joins TRBV7-8 and TRBJ1-5; unclear D gene. Germline CDR1 is SGHVS and CDR2 is FQNEAQ. This CDR3 spans 14 amino acids. V shed 5 bases and J shed 7 bases, with 15 bases lying between them. The CDR3 nucleotides read TGTGCCAGCAGCCCAAGGAGGGTCGGGCAGCCCCAGCATTTT. Amino acids: CASSPRRVGQPQHF.

This chain uses TRBV20-1 with TRBJ1-5, with D uncertain. The germline gives CDR1 DFQATT, CDR2 SNEGSKA (reference sequence). The CDR3 consists of 15 residues. V lost 3 bases and J 5 bases, leaving 17 bases between the germline ends. The CDR3 is CSASPPGRLDQPQHF. In DNA, the CDR3 is TGCAGTGCTAGTCCCCCCGGCAGGTTAGATCAGCCCCAGCATTTT.

The chain uses TRBV7-2 and TRBJ1-1; D not certain. Trimming removed 4 bases at V and 0 bases at J, with 9 bases between. The germline gives CDR1 SGHTA, CDR2 FQGNSA. CDR3 length: 14 residues. As DNA, the CDR3 is TGTGCCAGCAGCTACGCGGCGGTGAACACTGAAGCTTTCTTT. Amino acid sequence: CASSYAAVNTEAFF.

This clone showed up many times. The chain is built from TRBV11-2 and TRBJ1-5, with D uncertain. Trimming pared 5 bases from V and 2 bases from J, leaving 7 bases between. The CDR3 has 13 amino acids. Germline V lookup: CDR1 SGHAT, CDR2 FQNNGV. The CDR3 protein is CASSVQGNQPQHF. The DNA of the CDR3 is TGTGCCAGCAGCGTGCAGGGCAATCAGCCCCAGCATTTT.

The chain couples TRBV30 to TRBJ2-7; the match to TRBD1 covers 8 bases. There are 14 residues in the CDR3. Germline V gene sequence: CDR1 GTSNPN, CDR2 SVGIG (reference sequence). The V gene end was trimmed by 0 bases and the J gene end by 4 bases; junction bases not matched to a gene: 5. For the CDR3, the DNA is TGTGCCTGGAGTGTAGGACAGGGAGAGTACGAGCAGTACTTC. This translates into CAWSVGQGEYEQYF.

This chain links TRBV28 with TRBJ1-4, with 7 bases fitting TRBD1. Germline V gene data show CDR1 as MDHEN and CDR2 as SYDVKM. The J segment lost 3 bases and the V segment lost 6 bases, leaving 16 bases of the junction unmatched. CDR3 length: 18 amino acids. CDR3 coding DNA: TGTGCCAGCAGCCTCGACAGGGAGGAGGAGTATGCTAATGAAAAACTGTTTTTT. Its protein is CASSLDREEEYANEKLFF.

The chain uses TRBV4-1 and TRBJ1-6, with 7 nucleotides matching TRBD1. Trimming cost V 1 base and J 10 bases; bases outside gene matches: 4. The CDR3 is 14 amino acids. In germline, CDR1 is MGHRA, CDR2 YSYEKL. The CDR3 DNA reads as TGCGCCAGCAGCCAAGTAACAGGGGAATCACCCCTCCACTTT. Its translation: CASSQVTGESPLHF.

J is TRBJ2-7 and V is TRBV20-1, with D possibly matching TRBD2 (6 bases). This CDR3 has 13 residues. CDR1 DFQATT and CDR2 SNEGSKA come from the germline V gene (reference sequence). V lost 3 bases, J lost 2 bases, and 11 bases lay in between. DNA for the CDR3: TGCAGTGCTAGTTCTAGCGCCACCTACGAGCAGTACTTC. Amino acids: CSASSSATYEQYF.

V usage is TRBV30 and J usage is TRBJ1-2; D ambiguous. Deletions cut 4 bases from V and 3 bases from J, with 12 bases between. Germline loops: CDR1 GTSNPN, CDR2 SVGIG (reference sequence). The length of the CDR3 is 13 residues. The CDR3 protein is CAWIIGRDYGYTF. The CDR3 DNA sequence: TGTGCCTGGATTATAGGGAGAGACTATGGCTACACCTTC.

This clone has a single count. J is TRBJ1-2 and V is TRBV29-1; 10 bases line up with TRBD1. V was clipped by 2 bases and J by 7 bases; unmatched bases: 7. In germline, CDR1 is SQVTM, CDR2 ANQGSEA. The CDR3 length is 14 residues. The CDR3: CSVEFEGTGVGYTF. The CDR3 nucleotides are TGCAGCGTTGAATTTGAGGGGACAGGGGTTGGCTACACCTTC.

This clone was observed a few times. In DNA form, the CDR3 reads TGTGCCAGCAGTCGCGGGACGGCAAACACTGAAGCTTTCTTT. It specifies CASSRGTANTEAFF. The rearrangement links TRBV5-8 to TRBJ1-1; tentatively, D is TRBD1 (5 bases). Germline V CDR1 and CDR2: SGHTS, YDEGEE. The V end lost 5 bases, the J end lost 2 bases, and 13 bases lay between the germline ends. The CDR3 covers 14 residues.

The chain couples TRBV12-5 to TRBJ1-5, with TRBD1 matching over 9 bases. The CDR3 is 19 amino acids. The V gene's germline CDR1 is LGHNT and CDR2 FRNRAP. J lost 0 bases, V lost 3 bases, and 12 bases had no gene match. The CDR3 DNA reads TGTGCTAGTGGTTTCTCGACAGGGGGTAAACATTATAGCAATCAGCCCCAGCATTTT. Translation: CASGFSTGGKHYSNQPQHF.

The chain carries TRBV19 and TRBJ1-5; D not certain. From germline, CDR1 is LNHDA and CDR2 SQIVND (reference sequence). The CDR3 runs 16 residues. V was cut by 2 bases and J by 6 bases, with 17 bases left in between. In nucleotides, the CDR3 is TGTGCCAGTAGTATAAGGCCCCCAGAAGGAGTTCAGCCCCAGCATTTT. It translates to CASSIRPPEGVQPQHF.

V and J are TRBV29-1 and TRBJ1-1; perhaps TRBD1 as D (6 bases). The CDR3 consists of 12 residues. In germline, CDR1 is SQVTM, CDR2 ANQGSEA. Trimming took off 6 bases at V and 4 bases at J, with 12 bases between the two ends. The CDR3 here is CSVAGESTEAFF. The CDR3 nucleotides read TGCAGCGTCGCAGGGGAGAGCACTGAAGCTTTCTTT.

In this sample, this clone turned up a few times. The chain combines TRBV7-2 with TRBJ2-7; the D is unclear. This CDR3 is built from 14 residues. Germline V gene lookup returns CDR1 SGHTA and CDR2 FQGNSA. Trimming took off 1 base at V and 3 bases at J, with 10 bases between the two ends. CDR3 residues: CASSLGSTVYEQYV. The DNA for the CDR3 is TGTGCCAGCAGCTTAGGCTCGACTGTCTACGAGCAGTACGTC.

This clone appeared a single time. This sequence joins TRBV4-1 and TRBJ1-3; TRBD1 matches 7 bases. The CDR3 is 14 amino acids. CDR1 and CDR2 (germline): MGHRA, YSYEKL. The junction had 10 bases not matched to a gene; V was cut back by 6 bases and J by 8 bases. Here the CDR3 DNA reads TGCGCCAGCAGTCAGACAGGGAGCAGATACACCATATATTTT. Its translation: CASSQTGSRYTIYF.

The chain joins TRBV19 to TRBJ2-3; TRBD1 aligns across 7 bases. The CDR3 consists of 16 residues. V shed 5 bases and J 0 bases; nucleotides not matched to a gene: 8. Germline V gives CDR1 LNHDA, CDR2 SQIVND (reference sequence). The CDR3: CASSASRGRSTDTQYF. CDR3 coding DNA: TGTGCCAGTAGTGCCTCGAGGGGGCGTAGCACAGATACGCAGTATTTT. The full variable domain, its missing parts supplied by reference TRBV19 and TRBJ2-3, is DGGITQSPKYLFRKEGQNVTLSCEQNLNHDAMYWYRQDPGQGLRLIYYSQIVNDFQKGDIAEGYSVSREKKESFPLTVTSAQKNPTAFYLCASSASRGRSTDTQYFGPGTRLTVL.